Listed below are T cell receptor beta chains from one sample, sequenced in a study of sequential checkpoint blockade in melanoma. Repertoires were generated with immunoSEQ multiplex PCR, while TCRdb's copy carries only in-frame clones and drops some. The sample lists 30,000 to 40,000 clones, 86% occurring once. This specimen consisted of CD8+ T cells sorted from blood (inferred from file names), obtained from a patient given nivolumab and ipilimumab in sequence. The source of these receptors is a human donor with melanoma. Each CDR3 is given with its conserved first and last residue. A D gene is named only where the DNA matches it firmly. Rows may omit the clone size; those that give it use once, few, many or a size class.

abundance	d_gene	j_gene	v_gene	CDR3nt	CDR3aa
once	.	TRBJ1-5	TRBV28	TGTGCCAGCAGTCCCGGAGTACGCAGCAATCAGCCCCAGCATTTT	CASSPGVRSNQPQHF
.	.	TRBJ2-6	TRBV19	TGTGCCAGTAGTATCGACTATCCAACCTCTGGGGCCAACGTCCTGACTTTC	CASSIDYPTSGANVLTF
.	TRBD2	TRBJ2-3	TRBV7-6	TGTGCCAGCAGAAGTACTAGCGGGAGAGCTGATACGCAGTATTTT	CASRSTSGRADTQYF
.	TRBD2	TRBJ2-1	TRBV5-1	TGCGCCAGCAGCCCATTGAGCGGGAGGGACAATGAGCAGTTCTTC	CASSPLSGRDNEQFF
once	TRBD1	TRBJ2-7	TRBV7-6	TGTGCCAGCAGCTGGGGACAGGGAACCTACGAGCAGTACTTC	CASSWGQGTYEQYF
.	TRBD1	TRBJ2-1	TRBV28	TGTGCCAGCAGTCGGGACAGATACTACAATGAGCAGTTCTTC	CASSRDRYYNEQFF
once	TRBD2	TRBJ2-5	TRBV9	TGTGCCAGCAGCTTAACCGGGACTAGTGATCGAGAGACCCAGTACTTC	CASSLTGTSDRETQYF
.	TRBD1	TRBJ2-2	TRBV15	TGTGCCACCAGCAGAAGGGACAGGGGTACCGGGGAGCTGTTTTTT	CATSRRDRGTGELFF
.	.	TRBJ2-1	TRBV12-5	TGTGCTAGTGGTTTGCCACTTACAGGGAGTTCCTACAATGAGCAGTTCTTC	CASGLPLTGSSYNEQFF
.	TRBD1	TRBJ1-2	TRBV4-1	TGCGCCAGCAGCCAAGAGCTGACAGGGGCTTATGGCTACACCTTC	CASSQELTGAYGYTF
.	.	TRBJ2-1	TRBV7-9	TGTGCCAGCAGCCCGAGGGGGAACCTTTTCTCCAATGAGCAGTTCTTC	CASSPRGNLFSNEQFF
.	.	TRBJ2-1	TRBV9	TGTGCCAGCAGCTTTACGGAGAGCTCCTACAATGAGCAGTTCTTC	CASSFTESSYNEQFF
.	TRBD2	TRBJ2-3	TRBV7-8	TGTGCCAGCAGCTCACTAGGGGCGGGAGGGCTTGGGGGCACAGATACGCAGTATTTT	CASSSLGAGGLGGTDTQYF
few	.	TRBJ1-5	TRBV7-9	TGTGCCAGCAGCTTAGCGGCGGGGTTTCAGCCCCAGCATTTT	CASSLAAGFQPQHF
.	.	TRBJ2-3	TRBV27	TGTGCCAGCAGCCCAGGGGTCACAGATACGCAGTATTTT	CASSPGVTDTQYF
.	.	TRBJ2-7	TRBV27	TGTGCCAGCAGTTTATCGAGTGGAGGCTACGAGCAGTACTTC	CASSLSSGGYEQYF
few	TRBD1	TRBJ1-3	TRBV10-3	TGTGCCATCAGTGAGCCCCTGACAGGGACTGGAAACACCATATATTTT	CAISEPLTGTGNTIYF
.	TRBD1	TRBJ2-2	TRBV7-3	TGTGCCAGCTGTCCATCCGCAGGGGGCGGGAGGGAGCTGTTTTTT	CASCPSAGGGRELFF
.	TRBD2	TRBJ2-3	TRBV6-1	TGTGCCAGCAGTGTCAGACTAGCCGGTGTTCACCCCACAGATACGCAGTATTTT	CASSVRLAGVHPTDTQYF
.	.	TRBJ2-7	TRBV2	TGTGCCAGCAGTGGGGGCCGCAGCTCCTACGAGCAGTACTTC	CASSGGRSSYEQYF
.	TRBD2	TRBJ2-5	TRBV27	TGTGCCAGCAGACCCCTAGCGGGAGGTCGGGAGACCCAGTACTTC	CASRPLAGGRETQYF
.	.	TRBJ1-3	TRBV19	TGCGCCAGTAGTTGGGGAGGTGGAAACACCATATATTTT	CASSWGGGNTIYF
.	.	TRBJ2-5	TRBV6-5	TGTGCCAGCAGTTACAGGGGACAAATACAAGAGACCCAGTACTTC	CASSYRGQIQETQYF
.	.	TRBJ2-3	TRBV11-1	TGTGCCAGCAGCCCCTGGCAGGGGATCGATACGCAGTATTTT	CASSPWQGIDTQYF
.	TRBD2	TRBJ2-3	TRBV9	TGTGCCAGCAGCGTAGCGGAGCGGGGAAGCACAGATACGCAGTATTTT	CASSVAERGSTDTQYF
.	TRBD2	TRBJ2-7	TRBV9	TGTGCCAGCAGCGGGACGACTAGCCACGAGCAGTACTTC	CASSGTTSHEQYF
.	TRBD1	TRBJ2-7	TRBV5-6	TGTGCCAGCAGCGCTCTCTCCGGGACAGGGGCTGTTTACGAGCAGTACTTC	CASSALSGTGAVYEQYF
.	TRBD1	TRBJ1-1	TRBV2	TGTGCCAGAGCCCTAGACAGGGGGGACCCCACCATGAACACTGAAGCTTTCTTT	CARALDRGDPTMNTEAFF
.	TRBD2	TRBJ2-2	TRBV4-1	TGCGCCAGCAGCTTCCGACTAGCGGGGCCTTGGACCGGGGAGCTGTTTTTT	CASSFRLAGPWTGELFF
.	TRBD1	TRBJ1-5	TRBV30	TGTGCCTGGGGTGGACAGGGTAATTTCCAGCCCCAGCATTTT	CAWGGQGNFQPQHF
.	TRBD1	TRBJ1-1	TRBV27	TGTGCCAGCAGTTACAGGGGTATGAACACTGAAGCTTTCTTT	CASSYRGMNTEAFF
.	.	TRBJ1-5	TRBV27	TGTGCCAGCAGCCTCTCCGGGGGGAATCAGCCCCAGCATTTT	CASSLSGGNQPQHF
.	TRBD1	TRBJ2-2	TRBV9	TGTGCCAGCAGCGTAAAGGACAGGGGGTTTCACACCGGGGAGCTGTTTTTT	CASSVKDRGFHTGELFF
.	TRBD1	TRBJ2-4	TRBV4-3	TGCGCCAGCAGCCAAGGGACAGGGGGGGAAAACATTCAGTACTTC	CASSQGTGGENIQYF
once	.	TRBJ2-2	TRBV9	TGTGCCAGCAGCGTAGAGGGGGTCACTAGGGAGCTGTTTTTT	CASSVEGVTRELFF
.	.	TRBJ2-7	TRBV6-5	TGTGCCAGCAGTTACTCCCCACAGGGATCTTCCTACGAGCAGTACTTC	CASSYSPQGSSYEQYF